The next 23 T cell receptor beta chains were all read from a single sample in a study of naive and memory T cell subsets. Reverse transcription of blood and skin TCR RNA was primed at alpha and beta constant regions. TCRdb recomputed calls from the 5' RACE reads with MiXCR, one row per CDR3 protein. Of 20,000 to 25,000 distinct CDR3 sequences in the sample, about 4.4% were seen once. Adult healthy volunteers gave 2.5 ml peripheral blood for whole-blood RNA. The origin of the receptors is a male donor in good health.

This clonotype was counted at least ten times. The chain uses TRBV7-2 and TRBJ2-3, with a weak D call TRBD1 (6 bases). CDR1 is SGHTA, CDR2 FQGNSA, per germline. Trimming removed 5 bases at V and 2 bases at J, with 14 bases between. The CDR3 has 15 amino acids. In DNA, the CDR3 is TGTGCCAGCAGCCCGGGACACCGGTACACAGATACGCAGTATTTT. It yields the protein CASSPGHRYTDTQYF. Based on the CDR3 plus reference TRBV7-2 and TRBJ2-3, the full variable domain is GAGVSQSPSNKVTEKGKDVELRCDPISGHTALYWYRQSLGQGLEFLIYFQGNSAPDKSGLPSDRFSAERTGGSVSTLTIQRTQQEDSAVYLCASSPGHRYTDTQYFGPGTRLTVL.

The table lists this clonotype with many counts. J is TRBJ2-3 and V is TRBV4-3, with D possibly being TRBD2 (7 bases). Germline V gives CDR1 LGHNA, CDR2 YSLEER. The CDR3 has 14 residues. V lost 0 bases and J lost 9, with 13 bases in between. The CDR3 DNA follows: TGCGCCAGCAGCCAAGAGGGGGGGGGGCGCACGCAGTATTTT. Translating it yields CASSQEGGGRTQYF.

This clonotype was recorded many times. The J gene is TRBJ1-1, the V gene TRBV20-1; D is unclear. V lost 2 bases, J lost 2 bases, and 15 bases lay in between. The CDR3 loop spans 15 amino acids. The germline gives CDR1 DFQATT, CDR2 SNEGSKA (reference sequence). In nucleotides, the CDR3 is TGCAGTGCTAGACCACTCGGCGGGTCAAACACTGAAGCTTTCTTT. Translation gives CSARPLGGSNTEAFF.

At least ten counts were recorded for this clonotype. Written as DNA, the CDR3 is TGTGCCAGCACGCAGGTGAACTCCTACGAGCAGTACTTC. It yields the protein CASTQVNSYEQYF. This sequence joins TRBV6-6 and TRBJ2-7; D unclear. CDR3 length: 13 residues. Trimming stripped 7 bases from V and 0 bases from J, with 10 bases between. From germline, CDR1 is MNHNY and CDR2 SVGAGI (reference sequence).

The J gene is TRBJ2-1, the V gene TRBV20-1; D possibly corresponds to TRBD2 (7 bases). CDR1 is DFQATT and CDR2 is SNEGSKA in the germline V gene (reference sequence). Between the trimmed V and J ends, which lost 2 bases and 9 bases, there was a span of 20 bases. The length of the CDR3 is 15 residues. CDR3 DNA sequence: TGCAGTGCTAGACCGCGGGACCCCGGGGGGCGTGAGCAGTTCTTC. It specifies CSARPRDPGGREQFF.

This clonotype was recorded many times. V is TRBV4-3 and J is TRBJ1-2, with D uncertain. V was trimmed by 0 bases and J by 4 bases, leaving 12 bases between them. This CDR3 region has 15 residues. Germline assignment: CDR1 LGHNA and CDR2 YSLEER. CDR3 nucleotide sequence: TGCGCCAGCAGCCAAGAGACCTGGTCCGTCTATGGCTACACCTTC. Translation gives CASSQETWSVYGYTF.

The CDR3 coding sequence is TGCAGCGTTGTCGGGTCAGGTGATACGCAGTATTTT. The encoded protein is CSVVGSGDTQYF. This chain connects TRBV29-1 to TRBJ2-3; D is unclear. Germline V gene lookup returns CDR1 SQVTM and CDR2 ANQGSEA. The CDR3 has 12 residues. Between the trimmed V and J ends, which lost 4 bases and 6 bases, there was a span of 11 bases.

In its sample, this clonotype was seen many times. The rearrangement joins TRBV2 to TRBJ2-2; 10 nucleotides agree with TRBD1. The CDR3 runs 14 residues. Germline values: CDR1 SNHLY, CDR2 FYNNEI. J gave up 6 bases and V 7 bases, and 5 bases lay outside the gene matches. The CDR3 protein is CASIGQGVSGELFF. CDR3 DNA sequence: TGTGCCAGCATTGGACAGGGGGTCTCCGGGGAGCTGTTTTTT.

In this sample, this clonotype turned up many times. The chain recombines TRBV28 with TRBJ2-7, with 9 nucleotides matching TRBD2. Trimming removed 6 bases from V and 2 bases from J; junction bases left unmatched: 11. CDR1 and CDR2 from the germline V gene are MDHEN and SYDVKM. CDR3 length equals 16 residues. This CDR3 reads CASRPEAGGSPYEQYF. The CDR3 bases are TGTGCCAGCAGACCCGAAGCGGGAGGCTCTCCCTACGAGCAGTACTTC.

There are many counts of this clonotype. V and J are TRBV7-2 and TRBJ2-2; TRBD1 agrees at 11 bases. Germline V gives CDR1 SGHTA, CDR2 FQGNSA. After removal of 5 bases from V and 6 bases from J, the junction contained 5 bases not matched to a gene. The CDR3 has 15 residues. DNA of the CDR3: TGTGCCAGCAGCAGAGGACAGGGGGCGTCCGGGGAGCTGTTTTTT. Its translation: CASSRGQGASGELFF. Filled out from reference TRBV7-2 and TRBJ2-2, the complete variable domain reads GAGVSQSPSNKVTEKGKDVELRCDPISGHTALYWYRQSLGQGLEFLIYFQGNSAPDKSGLPSDRFSAERTGGSVSTLTIQRTQQEDSAVYLCASSRGQGASGELFFGEGSRLTVL.

This clonotype was recorded at least ten times. V usage is TRBV12-3 or TRBV12-4 and J usage is TRBJ2-7; 11 nucleotides align to TRBD1. The ends lost 5 bases at V and 5 bases at J; junction bases unmatched: 5. CDR3 size: 14 residues. CDR3 sequence (DNA): TGTGCCAGCAGTCCCTGGACAGGGGGCAACGAGCAGTACTTC. It yields the protein CASSPWTGGNEQYF.

Many counts were recorded for this clonotype. This rearrangement joins TRBV20-1 to TRBJ2-1; 7 bases fit TRBD2. The CDR3 loop spans 14 amino acids. Germline trimming cut 0 bases from V and 8 bases from J; bases unmatched to any gene: 7. Looked up from germline, CDR1 is DFQATT and CDR2 is SNEGSKA (reference sequence). CDR3: CSARDGGSLDEQFF. DNA for the CDR3: TGCAGTGCTAGAGACGGCGGGAGTTTAGATGAGCAGTTCTTC.

This clonotype was seen at least ten times. CDR3 DNA: TGTGCCAGCAGCCCTATCGGCCTAGCGGCCAGAGAGACCCAGTACTTC. This translates into CASSPIGLAARETQYF. The genes are TRBV7-2 and TRBJ2-5, with 7 bases matching TRBD2. The germline V gene encodes CDR1 SGHTA and CDR2 FQGNSA. J gave up 4 bases and V 5 bases, and 13 bases lay outside the gene matches. The CDR3 spans 16 residues.

This clonotype was counted ten times or more. CDR3 residues: CASSLRQGSFATQYF. The CDR3 DNA reads as TGTGCCAGCAGCCTAAGACAGGGTTCTTTTGCGACCCAGTACTTC. The chain joins TRBV7-2 to TRBJ2-5; 7 nucleotides line up with TRBD1. Germline CDR1 reads SGHTA; CDR2 reads FQGNSA. Losses at the gene ends were 5 bases for V and 7 bases for J; bases not matched to a gene: 13. The CDR3 totals 15 residues.

There are many counts of this clonotype. This chain uses TRBV20-1 with TRBJ1-4; maybe TRBD1 (5 bases). The V gene lost 6 bases and the J gene lost 5 bases, with 13 bases spanning the gap. This CDR3 is 13 amino acids long. The germline V gene encodes CDR1 DFQATT and CDR2 SNEGSKA (reference sequence). CDR3 sequence: CSAGGGSNEKLFF. CDR3 DNA: TGCAGTGCCGGGGGAGGTTCGAATGAAAAACTGTTTTTT.

This clonotype was seen many times. The V and J genes are TRBV29-1 and TRBJ2-5; D is perhaps TRBD1 or TRBD2 (6 bases each). The length of the CDR3 is 14 residues. Trimming shortened V by 2 bases and J by 5 bases, and 15 bases separated the two germline ends. Germline V gives CDR1 SQVTM, CDR2 ANQGSEA. The CDR3 loop reads CSVEPGAFGETQYF. Here the CDR3 DNA reads TGCAGCGTTGAACCGGGGGCGTTTGGGGAGACCCAGTACTTC. Drawing the rest from reference TRBV29-1 and TRBJ2-5, the complete variable domain is SAVISQKPSRDICQRGTSLTIQCQVDSQVTMMFWYRQQPGQSLTLIATANQGSEATYESGFVIDKFPISRPNLTFSTLTVSNMSPEDSSIYLCSVEPGAFGETQYFGPGTRLLVL.

This clonotype was counted at least ten times. The chain has TRBV18 and TRBJ2-3, with D maybe TRBD1 (7 bases). This CDR3 spans 17 amino acids. Germline lookup yields CDR1 KGHSH and CDR2 LQKENI. V dropped 0 bases and J dropped 1 base, with 14 bases sitting between them. CDR3 sequence reads: CASSPPSGGTGTDTQYF. The CDR3 DNA is TGTGCCAGCTCACCACCGTCCGGCGGGACAGGCACAGATACGCAGTATTTT.

This clonotype was seen ten or more times. This rearrangement joins TRBV14 to TRBJ2-7; 10 nucleotides line up with TRBD2. The CDR3 spans 14 residues. J gave up 11 bases and V 1 base, and 8 bases lay outside the gene matches. Germline CDR1 and CDR2: SGHDN and FVKESK. CDR3 sequence: CASSQVSSGSRKYF. DNA of the CDR3: TGTGCCAGCAGCCAAGTCTCTAGCGGGAGTAGAAAGTACTTC. Filled out from reference TRBV14 and TRBJ2-7, the complete variable domain reads EAGVTQFPSHSVIEKGQTVTLRCDPISGHDNLYWYRRVMGKEIKFLLHFVKESKQDESGMPNNRFLAERTGGTYSTLKVQPAELEDSGVYFCASSQVSSGSRKYFGPGTRLTVT.

This clonotype was seen ten or more times. This chain links TRBV6-5 with TRBJ1-5, with D possibly matching TRBD1 (6 bases). The V end was cut by 4 bases, the J end by 2 bases, with 12 bases between. This CDR3 has 15 residues. The V gene's germline CDR1 is MNHEY and CDR2 SVGAGI. The CDR3 is CASSFGTTGNQPQHF. CDR3 in DNA: TGTGCCAGCAGTTTCGGGACAACGGGCAATCAGCCCCAGCATTTT.

This clonotype came up many times. J is TRBJ2-1 and V is TRBV6-2 or TRBV6-3, with TRBD2 matching over 10 bases. The CDR3 extends over 17 amino acids. Unmatched junction bases numbered 7, after V lost 2 bases and J lost 3 bases. CDR1 is MNHEY and CDR2 is SVGEGT in the germline V gene. The CDR3 region has the DNA TGTGCCAGCAGTTACCAGCGGGGGGGCCCAAACTACAATGAGCAGTTCTTC. This encodes CASSYQRGGPNYNEQFF.

This clonotype was recorded many times. The chain joins TRBV7-2 to TRBJ2-2; 8 nucleotides agree with TRBD1. The germline V gene has CDR1 SGHTA and CDR2 FQGNSA. Trimming took 4 bases from V and 4 from J; bases not matched to a gene: 5. The CDR3 loop spans 15 amino acids. This CDR3 reads CASSSDRAPTGELFF. DNA for the CDR3: TGTGCCAGCAGCTCGGACAGGGCACCCACCGGGGAGCTGTTTTTT.

The table lists this clonotype with many counts. The chain employs TRBV24-1 and TRBJ2-2; D remains ambiguous. V was cut by 9 bases and J by 1 base, with 11 bases left in between. CDR3 length: 14 amino acids. Germline CDR1 reads KGHDR; CDR2 reads SFDVKD. CDR3: CATRRVLNTGELFF. DNA of the CDR3: TGTGCCACCCGACGGGTCTTGAACACCGGGGAGCTGTTTTTT.

To note about this clonotype: Since a much larger clone is just one base distant, this may be a read error. In this CDR3 the conserved last residue, phenylalanine or tryptophan, is missing, so a read error is likely. This CDR3 is CAIQKGQYNEQFS. The CDR3 bases are TGTGCCATCCAAAAGGGGCAGTACAATGAGCAGTTCTCC. The chain is built from TRBV6-2 or TRBV6-3 and TRBJ2-1; D perhaps matches TRBD1 (5 bases). V lost 10 bases to trimming and J lost 4 bases, with 14 bases between them. The germline gives CDR1 MNHEY, CDR2 SVGEGT. There are 13 residues in the CDR3.